This TCR beta chain was documented in a study of glioma-infiltrating T cells after dendritic cell vaccination. Only in-frame clones appear in the TCRdb table, and some are missing; sequencing was by immunoSEQ multiplex PCR. The sample yields roughly 85,000 clones, 85% seen once. Time point denoted: after dendritic cell vaccination, including at tumor progression/relapse. This clone occurred once. V was trimmed by 5 bases and J by 2 bases, leaving 10 bases between them. Germline V lookup: CDR1 SGHAT, CDR2 FQNNGV. The CDR3 consists of 14 residues. Source: blood, taken after dendritic cell vaccination. The TCR comes from a human donor with glioblastoma. The V call is TRBV11-2, the J call TRBJ2-1, with D hard to call. Here the CDR3 DNA reads TGTGCCAGCAGCCCCGACTGGACCTACAATGAGCAGTTCTTC. The encoded protein is CASSPDWTYNEQFF.